This T cell receptor beta chain was observed in a study of CXCR3-negative and CXCR3-positive naive CD8 T cells. Study-level background: Roughly 140 million TRB reads in total, about 1.5 +/- 0.3 million per library.

CDR3 length equals 17 residues. CDR1 is MDHEN and CDR2 is SYDVKM in the germline V gene. UMI-labeled 5' RACE yielded the TRB cDNA libraries. Following a re-call of the 5' RACE reads, TCRdb has one entry per CDR3 protein and lacks DNA. The sample table includes roughly 100,000 distinct CDR3 sequences. Within the CD8+ T cell compartment, naive cells were CD45RO-CCR7+CD27+CD95-. The TCR was taken from a human donor in good health. Some clones in this sample may be carry-over from other donors' samples. The chain carries TRBV28 and TRBJ2-4; absent DNA, TCRdb's TRBD2 call cannot be checked. Sequencing used naive CXCR3- CD8+ T cells from blood. Subset reported: CD45RO-CCR7+CD27+CD95- naive CD8+ T cells lacking CXCR3 (TNR3-). The CDR3 loop reads CASSLGYGREAKNIQYF.